The 13 T cell receptor beta chains in this list originate from one sample, sequenced in a study of response to subunit inactivated influenza vaccine. TCRdb re-derived calls from the RT-PCR reads in MiXCR, one entry per CDR3 protein. In the table there are 800,000 to 1,000,000 distinct CDR3 sequences, over 20% of which are singletons. The material was PBMCs from blood, obtained 4 to 6 days after vaccination. The origin of the receptors is a man aged 50 to 60 who received an inactivated influenza vaccine.

The chain employs TRBV28 and TRBJ2-7; D perhaps matches TRBD1 (6 bases). Trimming pared 10 bases from V and 0 bases from J, leaving 22 bases between. This CDR3 contains 16 residues. Germline values: CDR1 MDHEN, CDR2 SYDVKM. The CDR3 DNA reads TGTGCCACCAAGAGGGGGTCCACAGGGAGCTCCTACGAGCAGTACTTC. This codes for CATKRGSTGSSYEQYF. Full variable domain (missing parts from reference TRBV28 and TRBJ2-7): DVKVTQSSRYLVKRTGEKVFLECVQDMDHENMFWYRQDPGLGLRLIYFSYDVKMKEKGDIPEGYSVSREKKERFSLILESASTNQTSMYLCATKRGSTGSSYEQYFGPGTRLTVT.

This clonotype turned up a few times. This sequence joins TRBV5-1 and TRBJ1-1; a possible D gene is TRBD1 (5 bases). V was pared by 0 bases and J by 4 bases, with 10 bases between. Germline-derived CDR1 and CDR2 are SGHRS and YFSETQ. The CDR3 totals 14 residues. The CDR3: CASSLGGRSTEAFF. Written as DNA, the CDR3 is TGCGCCAGCAGCTTGGGGGGGAGGAGCACTGAAGCTTTCTTT. Together with reference TRBV5-1 and TRBJ1-1, the CDR3 gives the full variable domain: KAGVTQTPRYLIKTRGQQVTLSCSPISGHRSVSWYQQTPGQGLQFLFEYFSETQRNKGNFPGRFSGRQFSNSRSEMNVSTLELGDSALYLCASSLGGRSTEAFFGQGTRLTVV.

The chain combines TRBV18 with TRBJ2-1, with a possible D match to TRBD1 (6 bases). Germline V gene data show CDR1 as KGHSH and CDR2 as LQKENI. This CDR3 is 14 amino acids long. The V end lost 1 base, the J end lost 7 bases, and 11 bases lay between the germline ends. CDR3 amino acids: CASSPRTQGNEQFF. The CDR3 coding sequence is TGTGCCAGCTCACCACGAACCCAGGGGAATGAGCAGTTCTTC.

The chain links TRBV6-2 or TRBV6-3 to TRBJ1-1; tentative D call: TRBD1 (5 bases). The germline gives CDR1 MNHEY, CDR2 SVGEGT. Trimming stripped 2 bases from V and 5 bases from J, with 9 bases between. The CDR3 totals 13 residues. Here the CDR3 reads CASSYDSYTEAFF. CDR3 nucleotide sequence: TGTGCCAGCAGTTACGACAGTTATACTGAAGCTTTCTTT.

This clonotype was recorded many times. J is TRBJ2-7 and V is TRBV5-1; 12 nucleotides align to TRBD2. Trimming at V came to 5 bases and at J to 3 bases, leaving 6 bases not matched to a gene. The CDR3 consists of 15 residues. From germline, CDR1 is SGHRS and CDR2 YFSETQ. The CDR3 loop is CASSYLAGGLYEQYF. In nucleotides, the CDR3 is TGCGCCAGCAGTTATCTAGCGGGAGGGCTCTACGAGCAGTACTTC.

The genes are TRBV7-8 and TRBJ2-1; 11 bases line up with TRBD2. CDR1 and CDR2 from the germline V gene are SGHVS and FQNEAQ. The CDR3 runs 14 residues. Trimming took 5 bases from V and 5 from J; bases not matched to a gene: 2. CDR3 amino acids: CASSASGGHNEQFF. CDR3 in DNA: TGTGCCAGCAGCGCTAGCGGGGGGCACAATGAGCAGTTCTTC. Based on the CDR3 plus reference TRBV7-8 and TRBJ2-1, the full variable domain is GAGVSQSPRYKVAKRGQDVALRCDPISGHVSLFWYQQALGQGPEFLTYFQNEAQLDKSGLPSDRFFAERPEGSVSTLKIQRTQQEDSAVYLCASSASGGHNEQFFGPGTRLTVL.

This clonotype was seen a few times. This rearrangement joins TRBV20-1 to TRBJ2-3, with a possible D match to TRBD2 (6 bases). V was clipped by 3 bases and J by 5 bases, with 18 bases between them. CDR3 length equals 15 residues. Germline V gene lookup returns CDR1 DFQATT and CDR2 SNEGSKA (reference sequence). CDR3: CSASDGRGGGDTQYF. CDR3 nucleotides: TGCAGTGCTAGTGATGGGCGGGGCGGAGGAGATACGCAGTATTTT.

This clonotype was recorded many times. The rearrangement links TRBV5-1 to TRBJ2-7, with D possibly being TRBD2 (5 bases). The ends were cut back, 0 bases at V and 1 base at J, with 8 bases in the middle. CDR1 and CDR2 (germline): SGHRS, YFSETQ. The CDR3 runs to 14 residues. The CDR3: CASSLGGRSYEQYF. The CDR3 DNA is TGCGCCAGCAGCTTGGGAGGGAGATCCTACGAGCAGTACTTC. Complete variable domain (other parts from reference TRBV5-1 and TRBJ2-7): KAGVTQTPRYLIKTRGQQVTLSCSPISGHRSVSWYQQTPGQGLQFLFEYFSETQRNKGNFPGRFSGRQFSNSRSEMNVSTLELGDSALYLCASSLGGRSYEQYFGPGTRLTVT.

Only a few counts were recorded for this clonotype. The chain recombines TRBV5-1 with TRBJ2-3; 7 nucleotides match TRBD1. Trimming removed 2 bases from V and 1 base from J; junction bases left unmatched: 7. The CDR3 totals 16 residues. CDR1 is SGHRS, CDR2 YFSETQ, per germline. Written as DNA, the CDR3 is TGCGCCAGCAGCTTACAGGGGAACCGCGGCACAGATACGCAGTATTTT. Its protein product is CASSLQGNRGTDTQYF.

The chain employs TRBV20-1 and TRBJ2-7; TRBD1 is a possible D gene (6 bases). The V and J ends lost 0 bases and 3 bases respectively, with 15 bases between them. CDR3 length: 15 residues. The germline V gene encodes CDR1 DFQATT and CDR2 SNEGSKA (reference sequence). The CDR3 sequence is CSARDMAGVYYEQYF. As DNA, the CDR3 is TGCAGTGCTAGAGATATGGCAGGGGTCTACTACGAGCAGTACTTC.

The CDR3 loop is CASSQESRTNEQFF. The CDR3 DNA sequence: TGTGCCAGCAGCCAAGAGTCTAGAACCAATGAGCAGTTCTTC. The chain links TRBV3-1 to TRBJ2-1; no clear D. The V gene lost 0 bases and the J gene lost 6 bases, with 9 bases spanning the gap. Germline CDR1 is LGHDT and CDR2 is YNNKEL (reference sequence). The CDR3 spans 14 residues.

This clonotype showed up just a few times. This rearrangement joins TRBV9 to TRBJ2-7; 12 bases match TRBD2. Germline CDR1 SGDLS, CDR2 YYNGEE. The CDR3 length is 17 residues. V gave up 4 bases and J gave up 1 base; unmatched junction bases: 9. CDR3 residues: CASSLDTSGRRSYEQYF. Here the CDR3 DNA reads TGTGCCAGCAGCTTAGACACTAGCGGGAGGAGGTCCTACGAGCAGTACTTC.

V is TRBV19 and J is TRBJ2-5; D is perhaps TRBD1 or TRBD2 (5 bases each). The germline V and J ends were trimmed by 6 bases and 5 bases, with 16 bases remaining between them. Germline CDR1 LNHDA, CDR2 SQIVND (reference sequence). There are 14 residues in the CDR3. The chain's CDR3 is CASSDSRDGETQYF. CDR3 in DNA: TGTGCCAGTAGCGATAGCCGGGACGGGGAGACCCAGTACTTC.